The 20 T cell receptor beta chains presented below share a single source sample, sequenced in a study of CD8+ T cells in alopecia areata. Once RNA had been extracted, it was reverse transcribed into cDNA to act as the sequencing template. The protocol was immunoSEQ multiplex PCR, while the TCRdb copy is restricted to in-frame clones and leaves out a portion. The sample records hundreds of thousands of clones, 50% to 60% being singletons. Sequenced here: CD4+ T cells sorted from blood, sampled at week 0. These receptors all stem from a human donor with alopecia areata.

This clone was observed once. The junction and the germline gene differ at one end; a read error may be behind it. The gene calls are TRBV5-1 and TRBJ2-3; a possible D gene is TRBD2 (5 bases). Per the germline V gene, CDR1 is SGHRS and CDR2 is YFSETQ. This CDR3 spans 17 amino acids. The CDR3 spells CASSPRPSPFSTDTRYF. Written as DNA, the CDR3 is TGCGCCAGCAGCCCGAGACCTAGCCCTTTTAGCACAGATACGCGGTATTTT.

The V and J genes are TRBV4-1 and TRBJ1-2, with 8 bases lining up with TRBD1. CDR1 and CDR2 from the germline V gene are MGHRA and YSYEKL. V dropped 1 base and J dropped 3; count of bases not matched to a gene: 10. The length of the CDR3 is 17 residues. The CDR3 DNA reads TGCGCCAGCAGCCAAGTTTTGGGAGGACAGGGCCACTATGGCTACACCTTC. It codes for CASSQVLGGQGHYGYTF.

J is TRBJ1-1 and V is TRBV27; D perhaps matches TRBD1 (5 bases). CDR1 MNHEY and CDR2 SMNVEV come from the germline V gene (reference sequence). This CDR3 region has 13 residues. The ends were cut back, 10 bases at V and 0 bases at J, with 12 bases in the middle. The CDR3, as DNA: TGTGCCACGAGGGACGCAATGAACACTGAAGCTTTCTTT. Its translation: CATRDAMNTEAFF.

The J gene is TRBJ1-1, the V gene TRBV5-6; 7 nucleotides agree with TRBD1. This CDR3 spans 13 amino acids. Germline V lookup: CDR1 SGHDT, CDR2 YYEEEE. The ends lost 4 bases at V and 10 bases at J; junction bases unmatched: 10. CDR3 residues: CASSKGAGRGAFF. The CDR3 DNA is TGTGCCAGCAGCAAGGGGGCAGGCCGTGGAGCTTTCTTT.

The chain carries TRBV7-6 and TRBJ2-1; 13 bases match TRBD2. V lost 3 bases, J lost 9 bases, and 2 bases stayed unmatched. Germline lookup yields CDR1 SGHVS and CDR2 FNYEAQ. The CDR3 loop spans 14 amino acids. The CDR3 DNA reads TGTGCCAGCAGCTTGGGACTAGCGGGAAGTGAGCAGTTCTTC. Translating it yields CASSLGLAGSEQFF. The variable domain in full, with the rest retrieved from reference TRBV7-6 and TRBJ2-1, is GAGVSQSPRYKVTKRGQDVALRCDPISGHVSLYWYRQALGQGPEFLTYFNYEAQQDKSGLPNDRFSAERPEGSISTLTIQRTEQRDSAMYRCASSLGLAGSEQFFGPGTRLTVL.

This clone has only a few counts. CDR3 bases: TGTGCCAGCAGCTTAACGCTTGTTGCAGATACGCAGTATTTT. Its protein is CASSLTLVADTQYF. The J gene is TRBJ2-3, the V gene TRBV7-3; D gene ambiguous. This CDR3 has 14 amino acids. With 0 bases removed from V and 4 bases from J, the gap between germline ends came to 8 bases. Per the germline V gene, CDR1 is SGHTA and CDR2 is FQGTGA.

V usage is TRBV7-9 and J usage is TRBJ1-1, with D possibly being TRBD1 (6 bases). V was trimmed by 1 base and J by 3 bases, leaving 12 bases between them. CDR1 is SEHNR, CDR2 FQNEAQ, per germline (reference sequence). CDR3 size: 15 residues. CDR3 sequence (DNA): TGTGCCAGCAGCTTAGATCCAGGGGCGTACACTGAAGCTTTCTTT. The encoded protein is CASSLDPGAYTEAFF.

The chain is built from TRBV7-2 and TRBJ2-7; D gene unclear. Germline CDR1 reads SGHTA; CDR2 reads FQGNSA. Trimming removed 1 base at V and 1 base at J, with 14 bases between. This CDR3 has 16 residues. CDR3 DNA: TGTGCCAGCAGCTTAGGTGGTATCATCTCTTCCTACGAGCAGTACTTC. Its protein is CASSLGGIISSYEQYF.

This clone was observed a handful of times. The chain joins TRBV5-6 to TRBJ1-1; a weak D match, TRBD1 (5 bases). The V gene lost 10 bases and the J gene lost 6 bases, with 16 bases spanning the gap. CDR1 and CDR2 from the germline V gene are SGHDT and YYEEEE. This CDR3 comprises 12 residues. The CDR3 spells CAQGTLRAEAFF. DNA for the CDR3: TGTGCCCAGGGAACATTAAGGGCTGAAGCTTTCTTT.

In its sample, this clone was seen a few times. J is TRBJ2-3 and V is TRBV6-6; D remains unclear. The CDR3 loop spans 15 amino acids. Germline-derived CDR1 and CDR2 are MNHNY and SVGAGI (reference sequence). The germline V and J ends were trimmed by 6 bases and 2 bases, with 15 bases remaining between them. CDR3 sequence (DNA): TGTGCCAGCAGGGGCAACGTCGGTTACACAGATACGCAGTATTTT. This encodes CASRGNVGYTDTQYF.

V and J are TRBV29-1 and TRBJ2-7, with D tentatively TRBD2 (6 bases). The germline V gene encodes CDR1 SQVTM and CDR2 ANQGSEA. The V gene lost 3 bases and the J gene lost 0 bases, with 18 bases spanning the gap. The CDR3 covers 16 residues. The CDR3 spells CSVDGPTSASSYEQYF. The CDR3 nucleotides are TGCAGCGTTGATGGTCCGACTAGTGCAAGCTCCTACGAGCAGTACTTC.

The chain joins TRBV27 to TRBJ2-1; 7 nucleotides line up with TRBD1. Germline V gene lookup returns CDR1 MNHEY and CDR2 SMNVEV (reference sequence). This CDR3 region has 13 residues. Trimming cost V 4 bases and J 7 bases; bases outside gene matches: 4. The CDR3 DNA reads TGTGCCAGCAGTTCACAACAGGGGAATGAGCAGTTCTTC. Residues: CASSSQQGNEQFF.

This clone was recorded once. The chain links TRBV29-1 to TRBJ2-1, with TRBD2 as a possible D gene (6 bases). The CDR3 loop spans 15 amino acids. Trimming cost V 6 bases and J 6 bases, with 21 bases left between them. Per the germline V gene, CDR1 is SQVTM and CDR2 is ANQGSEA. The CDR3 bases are TGCAGCGTCCACCCCCCGGGACTTCCGTTCAATGAGCAGTTCTTC. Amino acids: CSVHPPGLPFNEQFF.

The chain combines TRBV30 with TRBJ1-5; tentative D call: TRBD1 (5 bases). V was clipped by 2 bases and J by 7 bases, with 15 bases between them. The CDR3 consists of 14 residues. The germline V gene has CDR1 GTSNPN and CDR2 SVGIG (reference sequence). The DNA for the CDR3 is TGTGCCTGGAGTCTGGCAAACCGGGGGCAGCCCCAGCATTTT. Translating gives CAWSLANRGQPQHF.

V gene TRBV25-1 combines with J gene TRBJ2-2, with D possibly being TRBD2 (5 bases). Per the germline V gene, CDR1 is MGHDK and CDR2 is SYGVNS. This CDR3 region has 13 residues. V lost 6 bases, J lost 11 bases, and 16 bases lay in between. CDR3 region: CASRRFDREELFF. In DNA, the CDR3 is TGTGCCAGCAGAAGATTCGACCGGGAAGAGCTGTTTTTT.

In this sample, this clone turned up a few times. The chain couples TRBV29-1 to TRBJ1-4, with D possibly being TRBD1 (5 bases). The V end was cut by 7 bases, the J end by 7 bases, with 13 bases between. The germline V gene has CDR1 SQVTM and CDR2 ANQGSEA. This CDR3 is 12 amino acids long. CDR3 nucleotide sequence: TGCAGCGCAACCGGGACGACTGAAAAACTGTTTTTT. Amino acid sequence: CSATGTTEKLFF.

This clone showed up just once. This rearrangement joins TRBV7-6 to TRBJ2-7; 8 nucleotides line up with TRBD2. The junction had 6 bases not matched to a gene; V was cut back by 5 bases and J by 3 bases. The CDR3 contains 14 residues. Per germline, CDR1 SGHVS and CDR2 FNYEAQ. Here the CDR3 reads CASSPGTRVYEQYF. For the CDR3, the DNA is TGTGCCAGCAGCCCCGGGACTAGAGTCTACGAGCAGTACTTC. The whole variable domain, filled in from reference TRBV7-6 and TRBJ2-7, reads GAGVSQSPRYKVTKRGQDVALRCDPISGHVSLYWYRQALGQGPEFLTYFNYEAQQDKSGLPNDRFSAERPEGSISTLTIQRTEQRDSAMYRCASSPGTRVYEQYFGPGTRLTVT.

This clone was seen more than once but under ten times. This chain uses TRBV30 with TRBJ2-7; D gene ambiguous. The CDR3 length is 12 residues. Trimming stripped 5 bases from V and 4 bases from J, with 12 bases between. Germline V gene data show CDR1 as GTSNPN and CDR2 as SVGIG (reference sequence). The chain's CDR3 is CAWSGAKYEQYF. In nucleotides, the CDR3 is TGTGCCTGGTCTGGAGCAAAATACGAGCAGTACTTC.

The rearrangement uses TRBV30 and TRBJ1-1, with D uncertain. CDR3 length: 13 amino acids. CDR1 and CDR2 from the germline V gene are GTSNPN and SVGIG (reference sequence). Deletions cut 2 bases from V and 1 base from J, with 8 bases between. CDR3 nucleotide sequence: TGTGCCTGGAGTCTGATCGGGAACACTGAAGCTTTCTTT. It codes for CAWSLIGNTEAFF.

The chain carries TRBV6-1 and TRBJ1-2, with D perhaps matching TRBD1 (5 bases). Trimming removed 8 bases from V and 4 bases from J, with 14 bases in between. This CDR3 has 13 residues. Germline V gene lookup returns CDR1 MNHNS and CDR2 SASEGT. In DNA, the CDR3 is TGTGCCAGCCAAATGGCGGACACCTATGGCTACACCTTC. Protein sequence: CASQMADTYGYTF.